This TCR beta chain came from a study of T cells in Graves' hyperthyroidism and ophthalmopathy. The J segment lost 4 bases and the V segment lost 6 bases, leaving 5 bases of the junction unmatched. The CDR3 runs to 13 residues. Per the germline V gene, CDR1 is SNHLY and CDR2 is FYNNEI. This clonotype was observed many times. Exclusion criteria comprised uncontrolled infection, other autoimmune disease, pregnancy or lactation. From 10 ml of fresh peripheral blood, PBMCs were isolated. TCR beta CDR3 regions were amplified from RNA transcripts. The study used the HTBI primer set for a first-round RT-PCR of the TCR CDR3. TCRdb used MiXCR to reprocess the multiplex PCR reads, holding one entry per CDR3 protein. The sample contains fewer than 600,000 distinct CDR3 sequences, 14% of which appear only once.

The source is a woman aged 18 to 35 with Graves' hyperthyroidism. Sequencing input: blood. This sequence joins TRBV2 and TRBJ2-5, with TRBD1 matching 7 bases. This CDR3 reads CASRYRGGETQYF. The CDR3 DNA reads TGTGCCAGCAGATACAGGGGTGGAGAGACCCAGTACTTC.